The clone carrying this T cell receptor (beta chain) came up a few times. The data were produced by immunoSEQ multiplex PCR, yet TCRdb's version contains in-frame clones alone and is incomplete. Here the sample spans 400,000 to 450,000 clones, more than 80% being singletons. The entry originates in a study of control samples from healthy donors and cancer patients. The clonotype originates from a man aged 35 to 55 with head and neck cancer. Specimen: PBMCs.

The chain's CDR3 is CARSLVVRVRTPGELFF. The CDR3, as DNA: TGTGCCAGAAGCTTGGTGGTTCGGGTTCGAACACCCGGGGAGCTGTTTTTT. The V call is TRBV5-3, the J call TRBJ2-2; D is undetermined. TRBV5-3 is marked as an open reading frame, function uncertain. Trimming removed 0 bases from V and 6 bases from J, with 18 bases in between. The CDR3 consists of 17 residues.